This T cell receptor beta chain appears in the sequencing data of a study of blood T cell repertoires in COVID-19. Across the whole study: COVID-19 samples, acute and convalescent, were from the United States, Italy and Spain. PBMCs, B-cell-depleted T cells, or T cells were the source of the cDNA or gDNA that made up the material.

Self-reported history from a screening survey and questionnaire set each donor's cohort. The CDR3 covers 12 residues. CDR1 is SQVTM, CDR2 ANQGSEA, per germline. Trimming pared 4 bases from V and 4 bases from J, leaving 7 bases between. The authors' processing: Nucleated cell counts were estimated from reference gene primer amplification. Measured with immunoSEQ multiplex PCR; TCRdb has only the in-frame clones, and not every one. V and J calls and clone size come straight from that table; D and trimming were deduced from the DNA. The table shows approximately 180,000 clones, with approximately 92% occurring only once.

The material sequenced was PBMCs or T cells enriched from blood (not recorded which). V and J are TRBV29-1 and TRBJ1-4; D gene uncertain. The clonotype was recovered from a woman aged 35 to 49 with acute COVID-19. CDR3 nucleotide sequence: TGCAGCGTTGGGCAGAATAATGAAAAACTGTTTTTT. Its translation is CSVGQNNEKLFF. The whole variable domain, filled in from reference TRBV29-1 and TRBJ1-4, reads SAVISQKPSRDICQRGTSLTIQCQVDSQVTMMFWYRQQPGQSLTLIATANQGSEATYESGFVIDKFPISRPNLTFSTLTVSNMSPEDSSIYLCSVGQNNEKLFFGSGTQLSVL.